The rows below give T cell receptor beta chains drawn from one sample of a study of blood T cells in healthy people across ages. MiXCR, run by TCRdb on the 5' RACE reads, gives a single entry per CDR3 protein. The sample has more than 1 million distinct CDR3 sequences; more than 35% are singletons. The sample comprised blood. These receptors were obtained from a woman aged 55-70 years in good health. CDR3s include the opening cysteine and the closing phenylalanine or tryptophan. Each record gives: J gene, clone size, V gene, D gene, CDR3 length, CDR3 DNA, CDR3 protein. A D gene is named only where the DNA matches it firmly. Clone size is stated in some rows and not others, as once, few, many or a class when expanded.

>TRBJ2-3|-|TRBV6-5|-|14
TGTGCCAGCGGTCGGGCCCTAAGAACAGATACGCAGTATTTT
CASGRALRTDTQYF
>TRBJ2-1|-|TRBV12-5|-|13
TGTGCTAGTGGCCCTAAAGCATTCAATGAGCAGTTCTTC
CASGPKAFNEQFF
>TRBJ2-7|-|TRBV27|TRBD2|20
TGTGCCAGCAGTTTATTGGACGGGTCTAGCGGGAGGGAGATCCCCTACGAGCAGTACTTC
CASSLLDGSSGREIPYEQYF
>TRBJ2-1|-|TRBV6-1|-|13
TGTGCCAGCAGTGTGACAGGGAGGAATGAGCAGTTCTTC
CASSVTGRNEQFF
>TRBJ2-4|-|TRBV11-2|-|15
TGTGCCAGCAGCTTAGAACGGGGATCCAAAAACATTCAGTACTTC
CASSLERGSKNIQYF
>TRBJ1-5|few|TRBV18|-|16
TGTGCCAGCTCACCCAGCCGGGCGATGGGCAATCAGCCCCAGCATTTT
CASSPSRAMGNQPQHF
>TRBJ2-1|-|TRBV6-1|-|17
TGTGCCAGCAGTGAAGGGTCTAGATCTTGGGTCTACAATGAGCAGTTCTTC
CASSEGSRSWVYNEQFF
>TRBJ2-1|few|TRBV6-5|TRBD1|16
TGTGCCAGCAACCCCATGACGGGACAGGGGTACAATGAGCAGTTCTTC
CASNPMTGQGYNEQFF
>TRBJ2-5|-|TRBV7-6|TRBD2|16
TGTGCCAGCAGCTTAGATCCAGCGGGATACCAAGAGACCCAGTACTTC
CASSLDPAGYQETQYF
>TRBJ1-1|-|TRBV6-1|TRBD1|15
TGTGCCAGCAGTGGGTGGGACAGCGAGTACACTGAAGCTTTCTTT
CASSGWDSEYTEAFF
>TRBJ2-7|few|TRBV10-3|TRBD1|13
TGTGCCAGCCGGGACAGATCCTACAATGAGCAGTACTTC
CASRDRSYNEQYF
>TRBJ2-3|few|TRBV5-1|-|16
TGCGCCAGCAGCCTAACTTCGGGACGCTACACAGATACGCAGTATTTT
CASSLTSGRYTDTQYF
>TRBJ2-7|-|TRBV20-1|-|13
TGCAGCGCCACGGGTGGCGGGTACAATGAGCAGTACTTC
CSATGGGYNEQYF
>TRBJ2-5|-|TRBV27|-|15
TGTGCCAGCAGTCCTAGTGGGCGGGTGGCGGAGACCCAGTACTTC
CASSPSGRVAETQYF
>TRBJ2-3|-|TRBV27|TRBD2|18
TGTGCCAGCAGTTTAACCCCCCTGAGCGGGAGGGCCACAGATACGCAGTATTTT
CASSLTPLSGRATDTQYF
>TRBJ2-1|-|TRBV10-3|-|12
TGTGCCATCAGTGCGCAAGGGACTGAGCAGTTCTTC
CAISAQGTEQFF
>TRBJ1-5|once|TRBV6-2/TRBV6-3|-|11
TGTGCCAGCAGTAGGGGCGAGCCCCAGCATTTT
CASSRGEPQHF
>TRBJ2-3|few|TRBV12-3/TRBV12-4|TRBD2|13
TGCGCCAGCAGGCGGGGGAGCACAGATACGCAGTATTTT
CASRRGSTDTQYF
>TRBJ2-7|-|TRBV7-9|TRBD1|14
TGTGCCAGCAGCTTGGAACGTGACAGGGCCGAGCAGTACTTC
CASSLERDRAEQYF
>TRBJ2-5|few|TRBV6-1|TRBD2|18
TGTGCCAGCAGTGCGCCGGGACTAGCGGGAGCTCGCCAAGAGACCCAGTACTTC
CASSAPGLAGARQETQYF
>TRBJ1-1|-|TRBV4-2|-|16
TGTGCCAGCAGCCCCGGGACTTGGCCAACAAGCACTGAAGCTTTCTTT
CASSPGTWPTSTEAFF
>TRBJ1-5|-|TRBV28|-|14
TGTGCCAGTATTCGGGCAGATAGCAATCAGCCCCAGCATTTT
CASIRADSNQPQHF
>TRBJ2-7|-|TRBV10-3|-|12
TGTGCCATTAGAGACAGTTACAATGAGCAGTACTTC
CAIRDSYNEQYF
>TRBJ1-4|few|TRBV20-1|-|13
TGCAGTGCTTGGACGGATGTTAATGAAAAACTGTTTTTT
CSAWTDVNEKLFF
>TRBJ2-1|few|TRBV4-2|-|15
TGTGCCAGCAGCCACAGAGTGAGCTCCTACAATGAGCAGTTCTTC
CASSHRVSSYNEQFF
>TRBJ2-7|few|TRBV20-1|-|13
TGCAGTGCCCCCCCTGGGGGCTCCTACGAGCAGTACTTC
CSAPPGGSYEQYF
>TRBJ2-7|-|TRBV29-1|-|14
TGCAGCGTTCAGGGGGGACTGGGTATCGACGAGCAGTACTTC
CSVQGGLGIDEQYF
>TRBJ2-5|-|TRBV6-6|-|13
TGTGCCAGCGGTTTAAGAGGACAAGAGACCCAGTACTTC
CASGLRGQETQYF
>TRBJ2-1|few|TRBV6-2/TRBV6-3|-|14
TGTGCCAGCAGTTACAAGGGGGGGTGGAATGAGCAGTTCTTC
CASSYKGGWNEQFF
>TRBJ2-7|-|TRBV4-1|-|15
TGCGCCAGCAGCCAAGTGTTAAGCAACTCCTACGAGCAGTACTTC
CASSQVLSNSYEQYF
>TRBJ2-1|-|TRBV18|-|16
TGTGCCAGCCCACCACTTAAGGGTAGGGGTGGCAATGAGCAGTTCTTC
CASPPLKGRGGNEQFF
>TRBJ1-2|few|TRBV27|-|16
TGTGCCAGCACCCCGATCCCGGCCGGGGGGAACTATGGCTACACCTTC
CASTPIPAGGNYGYTF
>TRBJ2-7|-|TRBV28|-|15
TGTACCAGCAGTTTAAACGAGGCAGATTCCTACGAGCAGTACTTC
CTSSLNEADSYEQYF
>TRBJ1-2|-|TRBV20-1|-|18
TGCAGTGCTAGACCCTTAGAAGGACAGCCCACATATATTTATGGCTACACCTTC
CSARPLEGQPTYIYGYTF
>TRBJ2-3|few|TRBV29-1|-|12
TGCAGCGTTGGGGACGGTGGTGATACGCAGTATTTT
CSVGDGGDTQYF
>TRBJ2-5|-|TRBV10-3|TRBD2|16
TGTGCCATCAGAGACACTAGCGGGAGCGGCCAAGAGACCCAGTACTTC
CAIRDTSGSGQETQYF
>TRBJ1-5|few|TRBV5-1|-|13
TGCGCCAGCAGCTTGGCCTGGGGGCAGCCCCAGCATTTT
CASSLAWGQPQHF
>TRBJ2-7|-|TRBV29-1|-|14
TGCAGCGTGGCGAATCTCGGAGGAAGGAATGAGCAGTACTTC
CSVANLGGRNEQYF
>TRBJ2-3|-|TRBV20-1|TRBD2|17
TGCAGTGCTAGAAATCGCTGGACTAGCACTAGCACAGATACGCAGTATTTT
CSARNRWTSTSTDTQYF
>TRBJ2-1|-|TRBV5-1|-|16
TGCGCCAGCAGCTTGGCCGCACAGGTGTCCTACAATGAGCAGTTCTTC
CASSLAAQVSYNEQFF
>TRBJ1-4|few|TRBV7-9|-|15
TGTGCCAGCAGCCCCTTACAGGGCACTAATGAAAAACTGTTTTTT
CASSPLQGTNEKLFF
>TRBJ2-7|-|TRBV20-1|-|18
TGCAGTGCTAGAGATAATTGGTCTAGAGCCCTTTTGCAGGGCGAGCAGTACTTC
CSARDNWSRALLQGEQYF
>TRBJ1-1|-|TRBV29-1|-|10
TGCAGCGTTGAACGTACTGAAGCTTTCTTT
CSVERTEAFF
>TRBJ2-7|few|TRBV20-1|-|15
TGCAGTGCTAGTTCTGCGGACAGATCCTCCTACGAGCAGTACTTC
CSASSADRSSYEQYF
>TRBJ2-3|-|TRBV27|TRBD2|18
TGTGCCAGCAGTTTCAGACTAGCGGGGGGGCGTTGGGCAGATACGCAGTATTTT
CASSFRLAGGRWADTQYF
>TRBJ2-1|many|TRBV5-1|TRBD2|16
TGCGCCAGCAGCCCACTAGCGGGAGGGCCGGGTATTGAGCAGTTCTTC
CASSPLAGGPGIEQFF
>TRBJ2-3|-|TRBV7-6|-|15
TGTGCCAGCAGCTTAGGCCGAGGGACGATTAATACGCAGTATTTT
CASSLGRGTINTQYF
>TRBJ2-7|-|TRBV7-6|TRBD2|14
TGTGCCAGCAGAGGCGGCGGGGGAGGGTACGAGCAGTACTTC
CASRGGGGGYEQYF
>TRBJ1-2|-|TRBV25-1|TRBD1|14
TGTGCCAGCAGTGACCAGGGGGACATCTATGGCTACACCTTC
CASSDQGDIYGYTF
>TRBJ2-1|-|TRBV10-3|-|16
TGTGCCATCAGTGGTCGGCCGGGACCTAACTACAATGAGCAGTTCTTC
CAISGRPGPNYNEQFF
>TRBJ1-1|-|TRBV29-1|TRBD1|12
TGCAGCGCGGGACAGGGGATGGCTGAAGCTTTCTTT
CSAGQGMAEAFF
>TRBJ2-5|-|TRBV9|-|12
TGTGCCAGAGGGGCGACCTACAATGAGCAGTACTTC
CARGATYNEQYF